The source of this T cell receptor beta chain is a study of shared T cell receptors in the human thymus. TCRdb's table, derived via immunoSEQ multiplex PCR, lists solely in-frame clones and lacks some. The sample has roughly 560,000 clones, approximately 78% seen once. Germline V lookup: CDR1 SGHAT, CDR2 FQNNGV. V lost 4 bases, J lost 0 bases, and 8 bases stayed unmatched. This CDR3 has 17 residues. This sample was shared with a second study, whose subject was human thymus T cells. This second study says: The people who donated were healthy Finnish babies having corrective surgery for congenital heart defects. Thymic samples were excised during corrective heart operations.

The TCR originated in a boy in the first two years of life with a congenital heart defect. J is TRBJ2-1 and V is TRBV11-2; 8 bases map to TRBD2. Material: thymocytes. The CDR3 DNA is TGTGCCAGCAGCTCCCGGGGGGGGCAGAGCTCCTACAATGAGCAGTTCTTC. Residues: CASSSRGGQSSYNEQFF. Filled out from reference TRBV11-2 and TRBJ2-1, the complete variable domain reads EAGVAQSPRYKIIEKRQSVAFWCNPISGHATLYWYQQILGQGPKLLIQFQNNGVVDDSQLPKDRFSAERLKGVDSTLKIQPAKLEDSAVYLCASSSRGGQSSYNEQFFGPGTRLTVL.